This TCR beta chain came from a study of T cells after yellow fever vaccination. This clonotype was observed a handful of times. The CDR3 runs 14 residues. Germline V gene lookup returns CDR1 MGHRA and CDR2 YSYEKL. Trimming pared 0 bases from V and 2 bases from J, leaving 7 bases between. MiXCR was run by TCRdb on the 5' RACE reads, yielding one entry per CDR3 protein. Here the sample spans 500,000 to 650,000 distinct CDR3 sequences, less than 20% being singletons. V gene TRBV4-1 combines with J gene TRBJ2-5; D uncertain. The clonotype originates from a man younger than 35 who received the YFV17D yellow fever vaccine. The source was PBMCs, collected 5 days after the first yellow fever vaccination. CDR3 in DNA: TGCGCCAGCAGCCAAGATTACCGGCAAGAGACCCAGTACTTC. It translates to CASSQDYRQETQYF.